The rows below give T cell receptor beta chains drawn from one sample of a study of OX40 agonist ivuxolimab in advanced cancers. Clones were sequenced by immunoSEQ multiplex PCR, and TCRdb holds only the in-frame ones, with some missing. Of about 73,000 clones listed, about nine tenths are singletons. The sequences come from CD4+ or CD8+ T cells sorted from blood, collected in a trial of the OX40 agonist ivuxolimab. The receptors shown here come from an adult with an advanced solid tumor such as melanoma, head and neck, liver or kidney cancer. Both conserved end residues are part of each CDR3. Each record gives: V gene, J gene, clone size, D gene, CDR3 DNA, CDR3 protein. The D gene is left open where the match is weak. Where a row states a size, it is once, few, many or the class of an expanded clone; other rows omit it.

TRBV6-5	TRBJ1-6	NA	NA	TGTGCCACCAAAGGACAGCGAAATTCACCCCTCCACTTT	CATKGQRNSPLHF
TRBV6-5	TRBJ2-7	NA	NA	TGTGCCAGCAGTTCCGTGACAGGGAGGGAGGACGAGCAGTACTTC	CASSSVTGREDEQYF
TRBV29-1	TRBJ2-1	NA	NA	TGCAGCGTCGGGACGGACGGCAATGAGCAGTTCTTC	CSVGTDGNEQFF
TRBV19	TRBJ2-1	NA	TRBD2	TGTGCCAGTAGTCGCCTGGGGGAGCGGGAGTTTAATGAGCAGTTCTTC	CASSRLGEREFNEQFF
TRBV19	TRBJ2-7	NA	TRBD1	TGTGCCAGTAGACCCCGGGACAGGAGCTCCTACGAGCAGTACTTC	CASRPRDRSSYEQYF
TRBV5-4	TRBJ2-1	once	NA	TGTGCCAGCAGCCTCTCCCATGTGAACAGTGAGCAGTTCTTC	CASSLSHVNSEQFF
TRBV20-1	TRBJ2-3	NA	NA	TGCAGTGCTTACAAAGCAGATACGCAGTATTTT	CSAYKADTQYF
TRBV6-1	TRBJ1-5	NA	TRBD1	TGTGCCAGCAGTACCAGGGGGCAGCCCCAGCATTTT	CASSTRGQPQHF
TRBV27	TRBJ2-3	NA	NA	TGTGCCAGCAGTTTGGTAGCGGGCACAGATACGCAGTATTTT	CASSLVAGTDTQYF
TRBV7-8	TRBJ1-6	NA	NA	TGTGCCAGCAGCTTAGGGCCCGGGTCACCCCTCCACTTT	CASSLGPGSPLHF
TRBV7-2	TRBJ1-4	NA	TRBD1	TGTGCCAGCAGACCGACAGGGGGCGGTGAAAAACTGTTTTTT	CASRPTGGGEKLFF
TRBV6-5	TRBJ2-5	NA	NA	TGTGCCAGCAGTTTCACAGGGTTCCAAGAGACCCAGTACTTC	CASSFTGFQETQYF
TRBV30	TRBJ1-5	NA	TRBD1	TGTGCCCGGTCCGGGACAGGGGGACTTTATAGCAATCAGCCCCAGCATTTT	CARSGTGGLYSNQPQHF
TRBV18	TRBJ2-7	NA	TRBD2	TGTGCCAGCTCACCACCGGGACTAGCGGCCTCCTACGAGCAGTACTTC	CASSPPGLAASYEQYF
TRBV7-9	TRBJ1-2	NA	NA	TGTGCCAGCAGCTTAGGGGGGATCATCGGCGGCTACACCTTC	CASSLGGIIGGYTF
TRBV27	TRBJ1-5	NA	TRBD1	TGTGCCAGCAGCCGAACTACAGGGGGGTCAAATCAGCCCCAGCATTTT	CASSRTTGGSNQPQHF
TRBV28	TRBJ2-5	NA	NA	TGTGCCAGCAGTTTTGTTCGGGGTTCGGAGACCCAGTACTTC	CASSFVRGSETQYF
TRBV19	TRBJ2-2	once	NA	TGTGCCAGTAACAGGGACTATGTTGGGGAGCTGTTTTTT	CASNRDYVGELFF
TRBV4-3	TRBJ1-6	NA	NA	TGCGCCAGCAGCCAAGTCGGGGGGTATAATTCACCCCTCCACTTT	CASSQVGGYNSPLHF
TRBV28	TRBJ2-1	NA	TRBD2	TGTGCCAGCATCGGCGGGGGGGCTTGGAATGAGCAGTTCTTC	CASIGGGAWNEQFF
TRBV29-1	TRBJ1-1	few	NA	TGCAGCGTCCGCTTAGGGTCAGGGAGGGGAATTGAAGCTTTCTTT	CSVRLGSGRGIEAFF
TRBV4-1	TRBJ1-3	NA	TRBD1	TGCGCCAGCAGCCATTCCCGACAGGGGCCCCTAAACACCATATATTTT	CASSHSRQGPLNTIYF
TRBV9	TRBJ1-3	NA	NA	TGTGCCAGCAGCCCCCGGGGTTTCTCTGGAAACACCATATATTTT	CASSPRGFSGNTIYF
TRBV7-2	TRBJ2-1	once	TRBD2	TGTGCCAGCAGCTTATCCGGGGGGGCCCTCAATGAGCAGTTCTTC	CASSLSGGALNEQFF
TRBV10-1	TRBJ1-6	few	NA	TGCGCCAGCAGTGAGTCGGGGACATGGGGTTCACCCCTCCACTTT	CASSESGTWGSPLHF
TRBV4-1	TRBJ1-1	NA	TRBD1	TGCGCCAGCAGAACAGGGGTGAACACTGAAGCTTTCTTT	CASRTGVNTEAFF
TRBV7-9	TRBJ2-7	NA	TRBD1	TGTGCCAGCAGCTCTAGGACAGGTGCCTACGAGCAGTACTTC	CASSSRTGAYEQYF
TRBV7-2	TRBJ2-1	NA	NA	TGTGCCAGCAGCTTAGCGGGGCCCTCCTACAATGAGCAGTTCTTC	CASSLAGPSYNEQFF
TRBV7-7	TRBJ2-3	NA	TRBD2	TGTGCTAGCAGCTTTTCCGGGAGGGAGGGGGATACGCAGTATTTT	CASSFSGREGDTQYF
TRBV6-1	TRBJ1-4	once	TRBD1	TGTGCCAGCAGTGAAATCCGGGGGACAGGGAGCGAAAAACTGTTTTTT	CASSEIRGTGSEKLFF
TRBV6-1	TRBJ2-7	NA	TRBD2	TGTGCCAGCAGCGAGGGGCCAGCGGGGGGGCGGAAGCAGTACTTC	CASSEGPAGGRKQYF
TRBV7-3	TRBJ2-1	NA	NA	TGTGCCAGCAGCTTTCGGCTAGCCAATGAGCAGTTCTTC	CASSFRLANEQFF
TRBV7-2	TRBJ2-5	NA	TRBD1	TGTGCCAGCAGCTTAATGGGGACAGGGGTGCGAGAGACCCAGTACTTC	CASSLMGTGVRETQYF
TRBV27	TRBJ1-5	NA	NA	TGTGCCAGCAGTCTTTGGGGCAATCAGCCCCAGCATTTT	CASSLWGNQPQHF
TRBV20-1	TRBJ1-2	once	NA	TGCAGTGCTAGCCGCAGGGATGGCTACACCTTC	CSASRRDGYTF
TRBV5-6	TRBJ2-5	NA	TRBD1	TGTGCCAGCCTTGGACAGGGAAGGGGAGAGACCCAGTACTTC	CASLGQGRGETQYF
TRBV28	TRBJ1-4	NA	TRBD1	TGTGCCAGCACCCCCTTATTGGGACAGTCTGAAAAACTGTTTTTT	CASTPLLGQSEKLFF
TRBV5-6	TRBJ1-1	few	TRBD1	TGTGCCAGCAGCCGGACAGGGAGCACTGAAGCTTTCTTT	CASSRTGSTEAFF
TRBV27	TRBJ2-7	NA	NA	TGTGCCAGCCGTGGGGGAGGGGGACGCCCCTACGAGCAGTACTTC	CASRGGGGRPYEQYF
TRBV6-5	TRBJ1-1	NA	NA	TGTGCCAGCAGTTCAGGGGTGGCCCAGACTGAAGCTTTCTTT	CASSSGVAQTEAFF
TRBV28	TRBJ1-1	NA	NA	TGTGCCAGCAGTTTAGAGTCTCAGCTGCAATTAGGAGCTTTCTTT	CASSLESQLQLGAFF
TRBV19	TRBJ1-5	NA	NA	TGTGCCACGGGGAATCATCAGCCCCAGCATTTT	CATGNHQPQHF
TRBV6-6	TRBJ2-7	NA	NA	TGTGCCAGCAGTTACGCGGGCGAGCAGTACTTC	CASSYAGEQYF
TRBV7-8	TRBJ1-3	NA	NA	TGTGCCAGCAGCTCCCTAGGGGGGCACACCATATATTTT	CASSSLGGHTIYF
TRBV5-8	TRBJ2-3	NA	NA	TGTGCCAGCAGCTTGTTTGTCCAGGATACGCAGTATTTT	CASSLFVQDTQYF
TRBV7-2	TRBJ2-5	NA	NA	TGTGCCAGCAGCTCCGGGGAGACCCAGTACTTC	CASSSGETQYF
TRBV6-5	TRBJ2-1	NA	TRBD2	TGTGCCAGCACTCGGACGGCGGGAGGGCACAATGAGCAGTTCTTC	CASTRTAGGHNEQFF
TRBV28	TRBJ1-2	NA	TRBD1	TGTGCCAGCATCCCACCGGGACAGGGGCGCGGCTACACCTTC	CASIPPGQGRGYTF
TRBV14	TRBJ1-6	NA	TRBD1	TGTGCCAGCAGCCACCACGGGACAGGGGTCTCACCCCTCCACTTT	CASSHHGTGVSPLHF
TRBV19	TRBJ1-1	NA	NA	TGTGCCAGTAGTAGTAGGGGGGGGGCCCTGAACACTGAAGCTTTCTTT	CASSSRGGALNTEAFF
TRBV9	TRBJ1-3	NA	NA	TGTGCCAGCAGCGTGGAGGCCCAGTACTCTGGAAACACCATATATTTT	CASSVEAQYSGNTIYF
TRBV30	TRBJ2-1	NA	TRBD2	TGTGCCTGGAGTCGGACTAGCGGGGTTTACAATGAGCAGTTCTTC	CAWSRTSGVYNEQFF
TRBV7-9	TRBJ2-7	NA	TRBD1	TGTGCCAGCAGCTTAGCGGGACAGAGCAACCCTTACGAGCAGTACTTC	CASSLAGQSNPYEQYF
TRBV28	TRBJ2-1	NA	TRBD2	TGTGCCAGCACCCAGGGACTAGCGGGTATAAATGAGCAGTTCTTC	CASTQGLAGINEQFF